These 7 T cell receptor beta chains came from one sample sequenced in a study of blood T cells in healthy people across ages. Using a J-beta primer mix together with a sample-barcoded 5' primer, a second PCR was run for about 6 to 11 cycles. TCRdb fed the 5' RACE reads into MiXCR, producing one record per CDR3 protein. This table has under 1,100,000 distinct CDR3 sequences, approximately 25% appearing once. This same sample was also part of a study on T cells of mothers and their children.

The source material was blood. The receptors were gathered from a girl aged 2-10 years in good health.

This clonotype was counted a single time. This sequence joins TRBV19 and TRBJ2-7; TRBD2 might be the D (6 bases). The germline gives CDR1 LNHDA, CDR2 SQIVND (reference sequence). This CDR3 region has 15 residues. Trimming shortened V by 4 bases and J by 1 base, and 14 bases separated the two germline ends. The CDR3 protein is CASSRDRRESYEQYF. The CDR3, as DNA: TGTGCCAGTAGTAGAGATAGGAGGGAATCCTACGAGCAGTACTTC.

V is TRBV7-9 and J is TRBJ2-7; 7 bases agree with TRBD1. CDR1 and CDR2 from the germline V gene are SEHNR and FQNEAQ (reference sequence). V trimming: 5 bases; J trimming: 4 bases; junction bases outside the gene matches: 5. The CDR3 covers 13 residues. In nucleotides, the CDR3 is TGTGCCAGCAGCACATGGGACAGTTACGAGCAGTACTTC. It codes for CASSTWDSYEQYF.

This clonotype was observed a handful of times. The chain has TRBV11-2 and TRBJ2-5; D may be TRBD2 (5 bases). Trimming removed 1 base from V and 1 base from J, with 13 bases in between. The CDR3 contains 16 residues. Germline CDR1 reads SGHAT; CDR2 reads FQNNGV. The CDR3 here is CASSLAAAGLQETQYF. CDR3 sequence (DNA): TGTGCCAGCAGCTTAGCAGCGGCGGGTCTCCAAGAGACCCAGTACTTC.

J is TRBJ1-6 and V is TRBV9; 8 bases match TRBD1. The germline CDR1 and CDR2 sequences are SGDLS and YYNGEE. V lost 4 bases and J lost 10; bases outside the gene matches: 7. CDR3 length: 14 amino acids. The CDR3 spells CASSSRQGRSPLHF. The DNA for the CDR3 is TGTGCCAGCAGCTCACGACAGGGGAGATCACCCCTCCACTTT. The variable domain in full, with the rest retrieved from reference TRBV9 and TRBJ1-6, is DSGVTQTPKHLITATGQRVTLRCSPRSGDLSVYWYQQSLDQGLQFLIQYYNGEERAKGNILERFSAQQFPDLHSELNLSSLELGDSALYFCASSSRQGRSPLHFGNGTRLTVT.

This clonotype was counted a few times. The CDR3 DNA reads TGTGCCAGCAGCCCCCGGGTTGACACTGAAGCTTTCTTT. This encodes CASSPRVDTEAFF. This chain connects TRBV9 to TRBJ1-1; no firm D call. Trimming took 4 bases from V and 3 from J, leaving 10 bases between them. This CDR3 spans 13 amino acids. Per the germline V gene, CDR1 is SGDLS and CDR2 is YYNGEE. The full variable domain, in which reference TRBV9 and TRBJ1-1 provide the parts outside the CDR3, is DSGVTQTPKHLITATGQRVTLRCSPRSGDLSVYWYQQSLDQGLQFLIQYYNGEERAKGNILERFSAQQFPDLHSELNLSSLELGDSALYFCASSPRVDTEAFFGQGTRLTVV.

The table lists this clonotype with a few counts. In nucleotides, the CDR3 is TGTGCCAGCAGCCAAGATATAGTCGATCCGAACTATGGCTACACCTTC. This translates into CASSQDIVDPNYGYTF. The chain combines TRBV4-2 with TRBJ1-2; D is undetermined. Trimming stripped 0 bases from V and 2 bases from J, with 13 bases between. This CDR3 region has 16 residues. Per the germline V gene, CDR1 is LGHNA and CDR2 is YNFKEQ.

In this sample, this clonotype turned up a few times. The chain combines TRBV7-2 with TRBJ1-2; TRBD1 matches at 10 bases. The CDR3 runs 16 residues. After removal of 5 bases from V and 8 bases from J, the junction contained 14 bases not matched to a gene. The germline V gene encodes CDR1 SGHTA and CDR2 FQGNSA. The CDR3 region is CASSRIDRGRKTGYTF. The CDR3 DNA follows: TGTGCCAGCAGCCGCATCGACAGGGGGCGAAAGACCGGCTACACCTTC. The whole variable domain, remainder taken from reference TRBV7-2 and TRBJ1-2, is GAGVSQSPSNKVTEKGKDVELRCDPISGHTALYWYRQSLGQGLEFLIYFQGNSAPDKSGLPSDRFSAERTGGSVSTLTIQRTQQEDSAVYLCASSRIDRGRKTGYTFGSGTRLTVV.